Each of the 16 T cell receptor beta chains below was sequenced from the same sample in a study of T cell responses to AZD1222 COVID-19 vaccine. TCRdb's table, derived via immunoSEQ multiplex PCR, lists solely in-frame clones and lacks some. This sample carries approximately 150,000 clones, approximately 91% of them seen once, and the ten largest clones take less than 2.5%. Here the sequenced sample was peripheral blood, taken 28 days after the second AZD1222 dose. The source of these receptors is an adult who received the AZD1222 COVID-19 vaccine.

This clone came up once. The V and J genes are TRBV27 and TRBJ2-6; D remains unclear. Trimming shortened V by 6 bases and J by 0 bases, and 9 bases separated the two germline ends. The CDR3 is 15 amino acids. Germline CDR1 MNHEY, CDR2 SMNVEV (reference sequence). The CDR3 sequence: CASRTQVSGANVLTF. The CDR3 nucleotides read TGTGCCAGCAGAACTCAGGTCTCTGGGGCCAACGTCCTGACTTTC.

This chain links TRBV7-9 with TRBJ2-7; TRBD1 agrees at 7 bases. The CDR3 consists of 14 residues. Trimming cost V 5 bases and J 2 bases; bases outside gene matches: 6. The germline CDR1 and CDR2 sequences are SEHNR and FQNEAQ (reference sequence). The CDR3 DNA sequence: TGTGCCAGCAGCGAGGGCAGGGGGACCTACGAGCAGTACTTC. Encoded protein: CASSEGRGTYEQYF.

This clone has a single count. This rearrangement joins TRBV5-1 to TRBJ2-1; the D is unclear. This CDR3 contains 13 residues. Trimming took 1 base from V and 7 from J, leaving 9 bases between them. Germline assignment: CDR1 SGHRS and CDR2 YFSETQ. CDR3 sequence (DNA): TGCGCCAGCAGCTTGAGCCCTGGGAATGAGCAGTTCTTC. Its protein is CASSLSPGNEQFF.

This chain uses TRBV18 with TRBJ2-3; TRBD1 matches at 10 bases. The V segment lost 4 bases and the J segment 2 bases; nucleotides outside the gene matches: 6. Germline V CDR1 and CDR2: KGHSH, LQKENI. The CDR3 has 16 residues. CDR3 residues: CASSQTGTGATDTQYF. The CDR3 coding sequence is TGTGCCAGCTCACAAACCGGGACAGGGGCCACAGATACGCAGTATTTT. Full variable domain (outside the CDR3, taken from reference TRBV18 and TRBJ2-3): NAGVMQNPRHLVRRRGQEARLRCSPMKGHSHVYWYRQLPEEGLKFMVYLQKENIIDESGMPKERFSAEFPKEGPSILRIQQVVRGDSAAYFCASSQTGTGATDTQYFGPGTRLTVL.

As to this clone: A read error may produce the germline difference seen at one junction end. The V gene is TRBV24-1, the J gene TRBJ2-1; D perhaps matches TRBD2 (6 bases). Germline-derived CDR1 and CDR2 are KGHDR and SFDVKD. The CDR3 consists of 12 residues. CDR3 amino acids: CAASTSGGEQFF. CDR3 DNA sequence: TGTGCCGCCAGTACGTCCGGGGGTGAGCAGTTCTTC.

This CDR3 reads CASRALATGNTIYF. The CDR3 DNA follows: TGTGCCAGCAGGGCCTTGGCTACTGGAAACACCATATATTTT. This chain connects TRBV2 to TRBJ1-3; unclear D gene. Germline-derived CDR1 and CDR2 are SNHLY and FYNNEI. V was pared by 6 bases and J by 2 bases, with 11 bases between. This CDR3 has 14 amino acids.

The V call is TRBV18, the J call TRBJ2-2; 10 bases match TRBD2. V dropped 0 bases and J dropped 0; count of bases not matched to a gene: 7. From germline, CDR1 is KGHSH and CDR2 LQKENI. CDR3 size: 19 residues. The CDR3 loop reads CASSPPNKGLASNTGELFF. The DNA for the CDR3 is TGTGCCAGCTCACCACCGAATAAGGGACTAGCGTCGAACACCGGGGAGCTGTTTTTT.

V gene TRBV6-4 combines with J gene TRBJ2-2; 8 nucleotides line up with TRBD1. Germline V gene lookup returns CDR1 MRHNA and CDR2 SNTAGT. This CDR3 is built from 16 residues. After removal of 6 bases from V and 3 bases from J, the junction contained 9 bases not matched to a gene. CDR3 coding DNA: TGTGCCAGCAGGAGGGCAGGGGGCGCTGACACCGGGGAGCTGTTTTTT. Translating gives CASRRAGGADTGELFF.

The chain has TRBV7-8 and TRBJ2-5; D remains unclear. With 0 bases removed from V and 5 bases from J, the gap between germline ends came to 1 base. The CDR3 has 11 amino acids. Germline-derived CDR1 and CDR2 are SGHVS and FQNEAQ. CDR3 in amino acids: CASSLAETQYF. The CDR3 DNA reads TGTGCCAGCAGCTTAGCTGAGACCCAGTACTTC.

The chain uses TRBV5-1 and TRBJ1-1; tentative D call: TRBD1 (5 bases). The V gene lost 4 bases and the J gene lost 5 bases, with 15 bases spanning the gap. CDR3 length equals 14 residues. CDR1 is SGHRS and CDR2 is YFSETQ in the germline V gene. CDR3 DNA sequence: TGCGCCAGCAGCCTCCCAGGGTTGAGGACTGAAGCTTTCTTT. It codes for CASSLPGLRTEAFF.

The rearrangement links TRBV7-2 to TRBJ2-5; 7 bases agree with TRBD2. This CDR3 region has 16 residues. V dropped 5 bases and J dropped 5; count of bases not matched to a gene: 14. CDR1 SGHTA and CDR2 FQGNSA come from the germline V gene. CDR3 in DNA: TGTGCCAGCAGCCCCCCAAGGGGCGGGAGCCGGGAGACCCAGTACTTC. Amino acids: CASSPPRGGSRETQYF.

A single count supports this clone. This sequence joins TRBV6-5 and TRBJ1-6, with a tentative D call TRBD1 (5 bases). With 7 bases removed from V and 9 bases from J, the gap between germline ends came to 16 bases. The CDR3 is 14 residues long. Germline V CDR1 and CDR2: MNHEY, SVGAGI. The CDR3 spells CASTTRGSGSPLHF. As DNA, the CDR3 is TGTGCCAGCACGACGCGGGGGAGTGGTTCACCCCTCCACTTT.

The chain joins TRBV4-1 to TRBJ2-6, with TRBD1 matching 8 bases. Germline V gene sequence: CDR1 MGHRA, CDR2 YSYEKL. Trimming cost V 0 bases and J 4 bases; bases outside gene matches: 8. The CDR3 has 18 residues. The CDR3 DNA is TGCGCCAGCAGCCAAGATCCGCAGGGGGCAGCAGGGGCCAACGTCCTGACTTTC. Translation: CASSQDPQGAAGANVLTF.

In this sample, this clone turned up once. V gene TRBV30 combines with J gene TRBJ1-5, with TRBD1 as a possible D gene (5 bases). V shed 0 bases and J shed 5 bases, with 8 bases lying between them. Germline V lookup: CDR1 GTSNPN, CDR2 SVGIG (reference sequence). There are 13 residues in the CDR3. The CDR3 DNA is TGTGCCTGGAGTGTACGGGGGGATCAGCCCCAGCATTTT. Translated: CAWSVRGDQPQHF.

CDR3 DNA sequence: TGTGCCAGCAGCTTAGTAAGGGTCTCCTACAATGAGCAGTTCTTC. It encodes CASSLVRVSYNEQFF. The chain has TRBV7-2 and TRBJ2-1; D remains ambiguous. V lost 1 base, J lost 0 bases, and 7 bases lay in between. The CDR3 totals 15 residues. The germline gives CDR1 SGHTA, CDR2 FQGNSA.

The CDR3 loop is CASSGANSNQPQHF. The CDR3 region has the DNA TGTGCCAGCAGTGGGGCCAATAGCAATCAGCCCCAGCATTTT. The chain links TRBV2 to TRBJ1-5, with no clear D. Trimming pared 4 bases from V and 0 bases from J, leaving 7 bases between. In germline, CDR1 is SNHLY, CDR2 FYNNEI. CDR3 length: 14 residues.